This TCR beta chain was sequenced for a study of blood T cell repertoires in COVID-19. Study-level information: There were acute and convalescent COVID-19 samples, and they came from the United States, Italy and Spain. T cells, B-cell-depleted T cells, or PBMCs provided the cDNA or gDNA that served as material.

V gave up 8 bases and J gave up 4 bases; unmatched junction bases: 4. There are 12 residues in the CDR3. Germline CDR1 is MDHEN and CDR2 is SYDVKM. Original data processing: Quantification of nucleated cells was approximated via reference gene primer amplification. The data were produced by immunoSEQ multiplex PCR, yet TCRdb's version contains in-frame clones alone and is incomplete. That table furnishes V, J and clone size, whereas the DNA furnished D and trimming. The sample gives more than 13,000 clones, roughly 84% of which show up once; under 35% is in the top ten. This clonotype was obtained from a man aged 50 to 60 with active COVID-19. J is TRBJ2-5 and V is TRBV28; the match to TRBD2 covers 7 bases. Sequenced input: peripheral blood. This chain's CDR3 is CASVSGGETQYF. CDR3 coding DNA: TGTGCCAGCGTGTCGGGGGGAGAGACCCAGTACTTC.